This T cell receptor beta chain was profiled in a study of shared clonotypes between healthy human individuals. Between the trimmed V and J ends, which lost 4 bases and 7 bases, there was a span of 22 bases. CDR1 and CDR2 (germline): SGHAT, FQNNGV. This CDR3 comprises 17 residues. Study outcomes and limitations: Depth was large, yet rarefaction showed that sorted-subset sequencing was incomplete. Limited genetic and exposure-history diversity came from having few donors.

Using 200 ng DNA, approximately 30,000 T cell genomes, the sorted-subset replicate PCRs were run. TCRdb's copy holds only in-frame clones and misses some; the assay was immunoSEQ multiplex PCR. In the table there are roughly 1 million clones, 75% of which are singletons. About this clone: The antigen remains unidentified.

All the donors were Caucasian adults who lived in Nashville, Tennessee. Sequenced input: memory CD4+ T cells sorted from blood. The sample's subset: CD45RA-negative fraction. The rearrangement uses TRBV11-2 and TRBJ1-4; no firm D call. The TCR originated in a man younger than 35 in good health. CDR3 residues: CASSSGIKGGSREKLFF. The CDR3 nucleotides read TGTGCCAGCAGCTCAGGTATAAAGGGAGGTTCCCGTGAAAAACTGTTTTTT.